The clone carrying this T cell receptor (beta chain) was picked up many times. The antigen is not known. The CDR3 consists of 13 residues. Germline CDR1 and CDR2: SNHLY and FYNNEI. Trimming removed 8 bases at V and 7 bases at J, with 14 bases between. The data were obtained in a study of CD8+CD57+ T cells in acquired aplastic anemia. In the study overall: An average of approximately 3.2 ug of DNA was obtained from sorted CD4+ and CD8+ cells. The study obtained 10 million to 12 million reads on average for CD4+ cells from healthy donors.

Genomic DNA served as template for TCR beta VDJ and CDR3 profiling. TCRdb called the reads again in MiXCR, with one record for every CDR3 protein. Of roughly 190,000 distinct CDR3 sequences listed, roughly half are singletons. General study points: Patient and control CD8+ Simpson's diversity was not significantly different. The number of CD8+ CDR3 sequences shared by patients and controls was about 27.

The receptor's source is a human donor in good health, serving as a control. The chain has TRBV2 and TRBJ1-4, with a possible D match to TRBD1 (5 bases). The material sequenced was sorted CD4+, CD8+, or CD8+CD57+ T cells (not recorded which) from PBMCs. CDR3 nucleotide sequence: TGTGCCAGCCAGACTACGGGACGTGAAAAACTGTTTTTT. Residues: CASQTTGREKLFF.